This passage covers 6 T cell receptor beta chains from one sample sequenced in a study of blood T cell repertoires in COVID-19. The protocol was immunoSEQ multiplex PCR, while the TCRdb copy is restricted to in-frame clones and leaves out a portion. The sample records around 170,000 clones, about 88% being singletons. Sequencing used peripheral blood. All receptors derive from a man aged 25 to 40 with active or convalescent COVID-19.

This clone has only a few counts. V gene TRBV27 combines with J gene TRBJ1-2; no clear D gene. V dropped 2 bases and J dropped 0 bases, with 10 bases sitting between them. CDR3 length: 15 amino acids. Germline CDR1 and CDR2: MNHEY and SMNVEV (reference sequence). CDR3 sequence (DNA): TGTGCCAGCAGTTTACATGCGGATTCTAACTATGGCTACACCTTC. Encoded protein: CASSLHADSNYGYTF.

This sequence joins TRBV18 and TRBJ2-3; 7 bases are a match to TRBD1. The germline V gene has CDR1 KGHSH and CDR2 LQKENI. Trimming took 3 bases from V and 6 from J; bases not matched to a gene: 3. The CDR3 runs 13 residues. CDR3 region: CASSPDRADTQYF. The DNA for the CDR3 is TGTGCCAGCTCACCCGACAGGGCGGATACGCAGTATTTT.

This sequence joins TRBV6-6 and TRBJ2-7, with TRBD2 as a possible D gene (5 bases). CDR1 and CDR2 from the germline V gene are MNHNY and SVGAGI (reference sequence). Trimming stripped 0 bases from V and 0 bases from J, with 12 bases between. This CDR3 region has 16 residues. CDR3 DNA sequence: TGTGCCAGCAGTTACTCCGCCAGGACTCTCTCCTACGAGCAGTACTTC. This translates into CASSYSARTLSYEQYF.

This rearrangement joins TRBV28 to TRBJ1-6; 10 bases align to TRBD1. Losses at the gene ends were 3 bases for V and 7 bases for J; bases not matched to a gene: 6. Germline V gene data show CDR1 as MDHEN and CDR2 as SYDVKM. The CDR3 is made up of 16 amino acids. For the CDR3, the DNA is TGTGCCAGCAGTTTGGGGGGGGACAGGGGAAATTCACCCCTCCACTTT. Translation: CASSLGGDRGNSPLHF.

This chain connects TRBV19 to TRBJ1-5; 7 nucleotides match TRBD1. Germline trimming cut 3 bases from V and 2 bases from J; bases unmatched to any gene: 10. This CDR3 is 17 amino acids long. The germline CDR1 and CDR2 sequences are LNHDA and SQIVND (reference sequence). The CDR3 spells CASSIITGEAGNQPQHF. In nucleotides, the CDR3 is TGTGCCAGTAGTATTATCACAGGGGAGGCGGGCAATCAGCCCCAGCATTTT.

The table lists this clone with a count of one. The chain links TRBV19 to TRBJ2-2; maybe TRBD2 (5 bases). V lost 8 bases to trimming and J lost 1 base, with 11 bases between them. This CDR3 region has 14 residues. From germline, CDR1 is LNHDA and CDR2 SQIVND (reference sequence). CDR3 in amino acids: CASQARENTGELFF. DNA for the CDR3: TGTGCCAGTCAAGCCCGGGAGAACACCGGGGAGCTGTTTTTT.